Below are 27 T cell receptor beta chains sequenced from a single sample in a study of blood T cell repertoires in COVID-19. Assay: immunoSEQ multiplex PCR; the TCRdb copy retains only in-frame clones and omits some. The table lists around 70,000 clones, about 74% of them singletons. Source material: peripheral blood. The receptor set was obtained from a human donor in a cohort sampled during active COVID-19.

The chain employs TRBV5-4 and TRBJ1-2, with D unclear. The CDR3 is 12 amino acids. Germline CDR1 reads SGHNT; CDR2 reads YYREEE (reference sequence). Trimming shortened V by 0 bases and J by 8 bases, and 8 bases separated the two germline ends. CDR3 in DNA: TGTGCCAGCAGCTTGGACGGTCTCGGCTACACCTTC. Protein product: CASSLDGLGYTF.

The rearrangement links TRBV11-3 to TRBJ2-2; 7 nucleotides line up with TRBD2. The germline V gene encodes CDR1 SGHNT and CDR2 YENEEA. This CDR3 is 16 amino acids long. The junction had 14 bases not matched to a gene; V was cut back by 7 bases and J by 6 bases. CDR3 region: CASILAATGLAGELFF. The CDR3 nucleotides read TGTGCCAGCATCCTCGCCGCGACTGGACTAGCCGGGGAGCTGTTTTTT.

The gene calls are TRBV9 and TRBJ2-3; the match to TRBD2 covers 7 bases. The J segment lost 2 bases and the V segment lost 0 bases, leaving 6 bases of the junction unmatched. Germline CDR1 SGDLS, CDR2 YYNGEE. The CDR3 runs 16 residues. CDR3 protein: CASSVGPGGITDTQYF. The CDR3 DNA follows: TGTGCCAGCAGCGTAGGACCGGGAGGCATCACAGATACGCAGTATTTT.

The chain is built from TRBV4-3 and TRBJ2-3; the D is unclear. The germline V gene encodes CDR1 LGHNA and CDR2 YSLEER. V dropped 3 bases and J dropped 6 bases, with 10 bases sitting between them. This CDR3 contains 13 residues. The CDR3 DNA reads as TGCGCCAGCAGCCAGTCCGAGGTGGATACGCAGTATTTT. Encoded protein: CASSQSEVDTQYF.

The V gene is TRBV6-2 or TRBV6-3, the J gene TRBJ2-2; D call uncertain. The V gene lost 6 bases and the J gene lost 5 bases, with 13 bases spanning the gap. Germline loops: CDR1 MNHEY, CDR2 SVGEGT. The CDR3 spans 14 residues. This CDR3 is CASSLHIWTGELFF. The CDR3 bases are TGTGCCAGCAGCCTCCACATTTGGACCGGGGAGCTGTTTTTT.

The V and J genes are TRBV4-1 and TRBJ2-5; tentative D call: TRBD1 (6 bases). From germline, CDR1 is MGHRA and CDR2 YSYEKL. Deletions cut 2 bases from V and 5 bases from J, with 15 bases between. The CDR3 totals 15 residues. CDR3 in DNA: TGCGCCAGCAGCCAACGTCGTGGGGGCGTGGAGACCCAGTACTTC. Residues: CASSQRRGGVETQYF.

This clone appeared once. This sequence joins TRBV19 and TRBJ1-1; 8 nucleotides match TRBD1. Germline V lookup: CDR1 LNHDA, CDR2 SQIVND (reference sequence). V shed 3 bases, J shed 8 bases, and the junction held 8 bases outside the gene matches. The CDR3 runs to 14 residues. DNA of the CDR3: TGTGCCAGTAGTATTGGACAGGGTACCTCGGAAGCTTTCTTT. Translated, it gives CASSIGQGTSEAFF.

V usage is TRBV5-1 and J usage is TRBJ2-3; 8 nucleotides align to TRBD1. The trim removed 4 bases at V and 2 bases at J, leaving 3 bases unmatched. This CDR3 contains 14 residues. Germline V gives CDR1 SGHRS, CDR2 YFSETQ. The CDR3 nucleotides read TGCGCCAGCAGCAGGACAGGGCTCACAGATACGCAGTATTTT. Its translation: CASSRTGLTDTQYF.

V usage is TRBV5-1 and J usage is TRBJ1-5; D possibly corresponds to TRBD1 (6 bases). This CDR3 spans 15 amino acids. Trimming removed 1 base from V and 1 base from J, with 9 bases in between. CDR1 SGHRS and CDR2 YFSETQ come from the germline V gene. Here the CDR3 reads CASSLMGQSNQPQHF. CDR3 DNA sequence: TGCGCCAGCAGCTTGATGGGACAAAGCAATCAGCCCCAGCATTTT.

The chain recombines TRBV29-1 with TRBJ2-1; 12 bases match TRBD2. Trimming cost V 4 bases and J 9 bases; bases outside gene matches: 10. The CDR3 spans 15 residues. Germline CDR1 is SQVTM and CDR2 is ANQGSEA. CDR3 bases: TGCAGCGTTGGGGCTCTAGCGGGGGGGCCAATTGAGCAGTTCTTC. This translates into CSVGALAGGPIEQFF.

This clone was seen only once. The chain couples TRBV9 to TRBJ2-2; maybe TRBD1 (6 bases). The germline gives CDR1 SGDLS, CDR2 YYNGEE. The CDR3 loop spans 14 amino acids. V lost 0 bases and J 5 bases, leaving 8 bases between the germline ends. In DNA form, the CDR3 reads TGTGCCAGCAGCGTAGTTCAGGGGACCGGGGAGCTGTTTTTT. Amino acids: CASSVVQGTGELFF. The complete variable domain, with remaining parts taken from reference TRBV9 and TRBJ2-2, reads DSGVTQTPKHLITATGQRVTLRCSPRSGDLSVYWYQQSLDQGLQFLIQYYNGEERAKGNILERFSAQQFPDLHSELNLSSLELGDSALYFCASSVVQGTGELFFGEGSRLTVL.

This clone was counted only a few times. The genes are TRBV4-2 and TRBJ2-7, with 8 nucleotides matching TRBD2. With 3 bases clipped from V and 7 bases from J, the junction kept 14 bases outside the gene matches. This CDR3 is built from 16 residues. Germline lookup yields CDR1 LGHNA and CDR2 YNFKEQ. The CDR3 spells CASSQHQGLEAGEQYF. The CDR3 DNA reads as TGTGCCAGCAGCCAGCATCAGGGACTAGAAGCTGGAGAGCAGTACTTC.

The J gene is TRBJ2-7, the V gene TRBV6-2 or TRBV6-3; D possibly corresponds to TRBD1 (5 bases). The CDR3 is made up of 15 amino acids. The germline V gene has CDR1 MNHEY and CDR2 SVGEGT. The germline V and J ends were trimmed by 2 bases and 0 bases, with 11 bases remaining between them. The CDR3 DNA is TGTGCCAGCAGTTACCCAACAGGTAGCTCCTACGAGCAGTACTTC. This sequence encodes CASSYPTGSSYEQYF.

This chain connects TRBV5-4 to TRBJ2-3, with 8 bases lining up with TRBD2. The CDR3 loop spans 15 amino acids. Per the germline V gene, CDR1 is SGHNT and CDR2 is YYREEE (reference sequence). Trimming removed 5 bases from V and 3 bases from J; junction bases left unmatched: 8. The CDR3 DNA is TGTGCCAGCAGTACCGGGACTAGTTTAACAGATACGCAGTATTTT. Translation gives CASSTGTSLTDTQYF.

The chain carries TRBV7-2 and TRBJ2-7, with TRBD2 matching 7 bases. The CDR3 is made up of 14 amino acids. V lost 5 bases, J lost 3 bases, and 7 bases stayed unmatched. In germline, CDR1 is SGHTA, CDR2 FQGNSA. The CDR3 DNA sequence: TGTGCCAGCAGCGGACCCCCGGGGGGCTACGAGCAGTACTTC. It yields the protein CASSGPPGGYEQYF. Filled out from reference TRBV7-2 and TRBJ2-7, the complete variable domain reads GAGVSQSPSNKVTEKGKDVELRCDPISGHTALYWYRQSLGQGLEFLIYFQGNSAPDKSGLPSDRFSAERTGGSVSTLTIQRTQQEDSAVYLCASSGPPGGYEQYFGPGTRLTVT.

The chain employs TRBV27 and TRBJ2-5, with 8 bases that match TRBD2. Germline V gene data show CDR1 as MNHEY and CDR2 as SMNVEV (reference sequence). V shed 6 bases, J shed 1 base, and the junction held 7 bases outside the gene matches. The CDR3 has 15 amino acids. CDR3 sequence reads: CASRASGYSQETQYF. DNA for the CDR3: TGTGCCAGCAGGGCTAGCGGGTACTCCCAAGAGACCCAGTACTTC.

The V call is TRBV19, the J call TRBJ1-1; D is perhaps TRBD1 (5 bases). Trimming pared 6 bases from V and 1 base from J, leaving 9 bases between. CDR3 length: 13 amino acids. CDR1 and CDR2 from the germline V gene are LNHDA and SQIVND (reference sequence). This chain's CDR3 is CASSTTANTEAFF. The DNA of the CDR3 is TGTGCCAGTAGCACGACAGCGAACACTGAAGCTTTCTTT.

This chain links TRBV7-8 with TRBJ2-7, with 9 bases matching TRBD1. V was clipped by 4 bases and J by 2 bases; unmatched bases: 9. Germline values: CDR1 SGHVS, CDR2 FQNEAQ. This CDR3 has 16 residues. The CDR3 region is CASSSTRWTGAYEQYF. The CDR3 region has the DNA TGTGCCAGCAGCTCAACCCGGTGGACAGGGGCCTACGAGCAGTACTTC.

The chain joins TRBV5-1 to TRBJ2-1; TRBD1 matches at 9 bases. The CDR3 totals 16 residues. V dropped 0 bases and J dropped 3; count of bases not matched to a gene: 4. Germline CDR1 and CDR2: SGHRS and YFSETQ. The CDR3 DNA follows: TGCGCCAGCAGCTTGGCTAGGACAGGGGTCTACAATGAGCAGTTCTTC. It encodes CASSLARTGVYNEQFF.

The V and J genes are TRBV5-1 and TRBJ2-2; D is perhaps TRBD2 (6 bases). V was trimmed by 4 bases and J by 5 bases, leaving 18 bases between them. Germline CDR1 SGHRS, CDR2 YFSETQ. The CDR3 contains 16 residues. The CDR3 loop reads CASSPEYSGSTGELFF. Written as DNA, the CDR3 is TGCGCCAGCAGCCCAGAGTATAGCGGAAGTACCGGGGAGCTGTTTTTT.

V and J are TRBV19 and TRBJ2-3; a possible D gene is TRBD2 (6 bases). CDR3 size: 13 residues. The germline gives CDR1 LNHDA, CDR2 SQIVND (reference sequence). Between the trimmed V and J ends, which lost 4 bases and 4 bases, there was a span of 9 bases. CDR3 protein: CASSNPGADTQYF. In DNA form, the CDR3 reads TGTGCCAGTAGTAACCCGGGGGCAGATACGCAGTATTTT.

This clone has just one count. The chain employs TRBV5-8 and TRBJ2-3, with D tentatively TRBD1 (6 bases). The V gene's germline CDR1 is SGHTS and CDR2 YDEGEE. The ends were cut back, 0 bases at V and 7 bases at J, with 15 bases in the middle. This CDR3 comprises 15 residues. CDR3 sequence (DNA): TGTGCCAGCAGCTTGGGGGCCAGGGGAGAGTATACGCAGTATTTT. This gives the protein CASSLGARGEYTQYF.

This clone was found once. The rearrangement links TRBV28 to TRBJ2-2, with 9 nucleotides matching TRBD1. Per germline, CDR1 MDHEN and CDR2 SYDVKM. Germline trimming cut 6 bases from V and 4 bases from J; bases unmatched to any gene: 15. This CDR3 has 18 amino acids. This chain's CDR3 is CASRSGAAGTGITGELFF. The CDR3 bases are TGTGCCAGCAGATCTGGGGCCGCCGGGACAGGGATCACCGGGGAGCTGTTTTTT.

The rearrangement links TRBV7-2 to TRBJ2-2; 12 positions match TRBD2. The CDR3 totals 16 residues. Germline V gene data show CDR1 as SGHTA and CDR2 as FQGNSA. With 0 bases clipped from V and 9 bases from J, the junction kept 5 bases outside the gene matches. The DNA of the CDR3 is TGTGCCAGCAGCTTAGCGGCTAGCGGGGGGGCCAGGGAGCTGTTTTTT. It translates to CASSLAASGGARELFF.

This CDR3 reads CASSIGRDSPLHF. DNA for the CDR3: TGTGCCAGTAGTATTGGCAGGGATTCACCCCTCCACTTT. The chain couples TRBV19 to TRBJ1-6; a possible D gene is TRBD1 (5 bases). Germline CDR1 reads LNHDA; CDR2 reads SQIVND (reference sequence). V dropped 3 bases and J dropped 8 bases, with 8 bases sitting between them. CDR3 size: 13 residues.

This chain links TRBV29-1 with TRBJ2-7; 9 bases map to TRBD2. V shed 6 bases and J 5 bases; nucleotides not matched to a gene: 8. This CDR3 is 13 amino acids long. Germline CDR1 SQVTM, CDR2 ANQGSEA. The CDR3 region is CSVLAGKFDEQYF. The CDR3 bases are TGCAGCGTCCTAGCGGGAAAGTTCGACGAGCAGTACTTC.

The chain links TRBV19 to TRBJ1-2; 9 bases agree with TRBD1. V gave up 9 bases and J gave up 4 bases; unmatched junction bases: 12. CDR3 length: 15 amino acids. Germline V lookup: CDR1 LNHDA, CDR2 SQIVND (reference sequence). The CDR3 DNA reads TGTGCCAGCGATGATCCCGGGACAGGGACCTATGGCTACACCTTC. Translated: CASDDPGTGTYGYTF.